The entry that follows covers one TCR beta chain sequence. These data come from a study of T cell changes during pregnancy in multiple sclerosis. The data were produced by immunoSEQ multiplex PCR, yet TCRdb's version contains in-frame clones alone and is incomplete. The sample records more than 55,000 clones, around nine tenths being singletons. Germline CDR1 and CDR2: SSHAT and FNYEAQ (reference sequence). The germline V and J ends were trimmed by 7 bases and 3 bases, with 18 bases remaining between them. The CDR3 length is 15 residues. The sample here was peripheral blood, taken in the third trimester of pregnancy. The receptor's source is a female donor with multiple sclerosis, enrolled in a pregnancy study. The rearrangement joins TRBV7-7 to TRBJ2-5; D is perhaps TRBD1 (6 bases). The CDR3 nucleotides are TGTGCCAGCATCCCGGTATCAGGACAGAAAGAGACCCAGTACTTC. It yields the protein CASIPVSGQKETQYF.